The present T cell receptor (beta chain) was sequenced within a study of cytomegalovirus exposure and HLA in healthy donors. On the study more broadly: A prior analysis found some 110 million unique TCR beta sequences from roughly 180 million T cells. Study-wide results and limits: The authors excluded some V segments, including TRBV6-2 and TRBV6-3, as indistinguishable. A later analysis, which compared TCR beta chains of equal frequency, found the HLA-associated ones more clonally expanded. A previous analysis found most TCR beta V segments productive roughly 87% or roughly 30% of the time.

In the case of this clone: The antigen remains unidentified.

The CDR3 has 16 amino acids. V was clipped by 5 bases and J by 2 bases, with 13 bases between them. Germline assignment: CDR1 SGHAT and CDR2 FQDESV (reference sequence). Use of 60 Vbeta and 13 Jbeta primers characterized the PCR. Assay used: immunoSEQ multiplex PCR; TCRdb lists only in-frame clones, some missing. This sample has approximately 37,000 clones; 75% to 90% occur once, and the top ten carry 5% to 6.5%. Sequencing input: PBMCs. This TCR was sampled from a male donor in good health and CMV-seronegative. V usage is TRBV11-1 and J usage is TRBJ1-6, with D uncertain. CDR3 residues: CASSSGYGAYNSPLHF. The CDR3 DNA follows: TGTGCCAGCAGCAGCGGTTATGGCGCCTATAATTCACCCCTCCACTTT.